What follows describes a single T cell receptor beta chain. Its antigen is still unknown. These data originate in a study of T cell responses to AZD1222 COVID-19 vaccine. General observations from the study: With dominance at 160-218 and 743-854, vaccine-associated CD4 TCRs spanned spike. Clonal diversity was possibly underestimated; the donors were predominantly white British and more often female.

TCRdb's table, derived via immunoSEQ multiplex PCR, lists solely in-frame clones and lacks some. The table includes some 110,000 clones, 86% detected once. Germline V lookup: CDR1 ENHRY, CDR2 SYGVKD. The CDR3 consists of 17 residues. V was clipped by 4 bases and J by 0 bases, with 17 bases between them. Whether given at about 4 or about 12 weeks, second doses were pooled. Sequencing was performed on peripheral blood, taken 28 days after the second AZD1222 dose. This TCR derives from an adult who received the AZD1222 COVID-19 vaccine. This sequence joins TRBV10-3 and TRBJ2-3; no reliable D call. The CDR3 is CAISGGGRAPSTDTQYF. The CDR3 bases are TGTGCCATCAGTGGAGGTGGCAGAGCCCCTAGCACAGATACGCAGTATTTT.